This T cell receptor (beta chain) stems from a study of T cell responses to AZD1222 COVID-19 vaccine. The study's findings and limits: The CD4 TCRs associated with vaccination extended across spike and predominated at 160-218 and 743-854. At baseline, just 6 or 7 AZD1222 recipients tested seropositive.

Deletions cut 4 bases from V and 1 base from J, with 11 bases between. CDR1 and CDR2 (germline): SGHTS, YDEGEE. There are 14 residues in the CDR3. Clones were read by immunoSEQ multiplex PCR, and TCRdb kept only the in-frame ones, dropping some. The top ten clones hold about 3% of a sample with around 100,000 clones, 87% of them seen once. Concerning this clone itself: Its matching antigen is unknown.

The origin of this receptor is an adult in good health. The material was peripheral blood, obtained on day 0 of AZD1222 vaccination. The genes are TRBV5-8 and TRBJ1-2, with no clear D. Written as DNA, the CDR3 is TGTGCCAGCAGCCATGAAAGGCATAACTATGGCTACACCTTC. It encodes CASSHERHNYGYTF.